This TCR beta chain comes out of a study of vaccination and CD4 T cells after COVID-19. The overall study: The study enrolled six male and four female convalescents, two of whom were Hispanic.

The germline CDR1 and CDR2 sequences are SGHTA and FQGNSA. The CDR3 loop spans 16 amino acids. Trimming cost V 1 base and J 6 bases, with 15 bases left between them. The treatment is: approximately 9-day PBMC culture with coronavirus spike peptide pools or control peptides (ViraFEST assay). Negative selection recovered the CD4+ T cells once they had spent approximately eleven days in culture. Once obtained from cultured CD4+ T cells, the DNA was sequenced using the Oncomine TCR Beta short-read assay. TCRdb redid the calling of the PCR reads with MiXCR, one entry per CDR3 protein. The sample yields about 9,000 distinct CDR3 sequences, around 50% seen once. This clonotype was counted only a few times. The antigen is unknown.

V is TRBV7-2 and J is TRBJ2-2, with unresolved D. The sample comprised CD4+ T cells from blood, cultured in vitro. The clonotype was recovered from a human donor who had recovered from COVID-19. CDR3 sequence reads: CASSLVWTSAAGELFF. The CDR3 DNA is TGTGCCAGCAGCTTAGTATGGACGTCGGCCGCCGGGGAGCTGTTTTTT.